Listed below are T cell receptor beta chains from one sample, sequenced in a study of T cells in narcolepsy. Profiled with immunoSEQ multiplex PCR; TCRdb holds only in-frame clones, not every one. This table has some 25,000 clones, 85% appearing once. The specimen sequenced was CD45RA- memory CD4+ T cells from PBMCs. These TCRs come from a human donor with narcolepsy. Both conserved end residues are part of each CDR3. D genes are given only for firm matches. Clone size is given for some rows only: seen once, a few or many times, or a class if the clone is expanded.

J gene: TRBJ2-7
clone size: -
D gene: TRBD2
V gene: TRBV5-6
CDR3 protein: CASSLNINAGASYEQYF
CDR3 DNA: TGTGCCAGCAGCTTGAATATCAACGCGGGAGCTTCCTACGAGCAGTACTTC

J gene: TRBJ1-2
clone size: -
D gene: -
V gene: TRBV7-9
CDR3 protein: CASGQGYTF
CDR3 DNA: TGTGCCAGCGGCCAAGGCTACACCTTC

J gene: TRBJ1-5
clone size: -
D gene: -
V gene: TRBV19
CDR3 protein: CASSIDRFNQPQHF
CDR3 DNA: TGTGCCAGTAGTATAGACAGGTTCAATCAGCCCCAGCATTTT

J gene: TRBJ1-2
clone size: once
D gene: -
V gene: TRBV6-1
CDR3 protein: CASRPGFSNYGYTF
CDR3 DNA: TGTGCCAGCAGACCGGGGTTTTCAAACTATGGCTACACCTTC

J gene: TRBJ2-3
clone size: -
D gene: TRBD2
V gene: TRBV10-3
CDR3 protein: CATLTGTSSTDTQYF
CDR3 DNA: TGTGCCACCTTAACCGGGACTAGCAGCACAGATACGCAGTATTTT

J gene: TRBJ2-2
clone size: -
D gene: TRBD2
V gene: TRBV19
CDR3 protein: CASSDRTSGRTNTGELFF
CDR3 DNA: TGTGCCAGTAGTGACAGGACTAGCGGGAGGACAAACACCGGGGAGCTGTTTTTT

J gene: TRBJ2-2
clone size: -
D gene: TRBD2
V gene: TRBV7-3
CDR3 protein: CASSLLAEIGTGELFF
CDR3 DNA: TGTGCCAGCAGCTTACTAGCGGAAATAGGGACTGGGGAGCTGTTTTTT

J gene: TRBJ2-5
clone size: -
D gene: -
V gene: TRBV6-5
CDR3 protein: CASSSGRGQETQYF
CDR3 DNA: TGTGCCAGCTCTTCGGGCAGGGGACAAGAGACCCAGTACTTC

J gene: TRBJ2-2
clone size: -
D gene: TRBD1
V gene: TRBV2
CDR3 protein: CASSSRDRNTGELFF
CDR3 DNA: TGTGCCAGCAGTTCCCGGGACAGAAACACCGGGGAGCTGTTTTTT

J gene: TRBJ2-7
clone size: -
D gene: -
V gene: TRBV5-6
CDR3 protein: CASSKLARSYEQYF
CDR3 DNA: TGTGCCAGCAGCAAGCTAGCGAGATCCTACGAGCAGTACTTC

J gene: TRBJ2-5
clone size: -
D gene: -
V gene: TRBV2
CDR3 protein: CASSVSSQYF
CDR3 DNA: TGTGCCAGCAGTGTATCTTCCCAGTACTTC

J gene: TRBJ2-7
clone size: once
D gene: -
V gene: TRBV7-2
CDR3 protein: CASSFGVGEQYF
CDR3 DNA: TGTGCCAGCAGCTTCGGGGTTGGCGAGCAGTACTTC

J gene: TRBJ2-7
clone size: -
D gene: TRBD1
V gene: TRBV10-3
CDR3 protein: CAISESGGTGAYEQYF
CDR3 DNA: TGTGCCATCAGTGAGTCTGGGGGGACAGGGGCCTACGAGCAGTACTTC

J gene: TRBJ2-4
clone size: -
D gene: TRBD2
V gene: TRBV11-2
CDR3 protein: CASSPTGGIQYF
CDR3 DNA: TGTGCCAGCAGCCCAACGGGGGGCATTCAGTACTTC

J gene: TRBJ1-5
clone size: -
D gene: -
V gene: TRBV9
CDR3 protein: CASSPGVGVHNQPQHF
CDR3 DNA: TGTGCCAGCAGCCCAGGGGTAGGGGTTCACAATCAGCCCCAGCATTTT

J gene: TRBJ1-1
clone size: -
D gene: -
V gene: TRBV5-1
CDR3 protein: CASSSQDMNTEAFF
CDR3 DNA: TGCGCCAGCAGTTCACAGGACATGAACACTGAAGCTTTCTTT

J gene: TRBJ1-1
clone size: once
D gene: -
V gene: TRBV11-2
CDR3 protein: CASSFGRGTEAFF
CDR3 DNA: TGTGCCAGCAGCTTTGGTAGGGGCACTGAAGCTTTCTTT

J gene: TRBJ1-4
clone size: -
D gene: -
V gene: TRBV2
CDR3 protein: CASSEFHAGPLIKLFF
CDR3 DNA: TGTGCCAGCAGTGAATTTCACGCGGGACCGCTAATTAAACTGTTTTTT

J gene: TRBJ2-3
clone size: -
D gene: TRBD2
V gene: TRBV7-2
CDR3 protein: CASSSRASGSADTQYF
CDR3 DNA: TGTGCCAGCAGCTCACGGGCTAGCGGGAGTGCGGATACGCAGTATTTT

J gene: TRBJ2-1
clone size: -
D gene: -
V gene: TRBV5-1
CDR3 protein: CASSLEAKPYNEQFF
CDR3 DNA: TGCGCCAGCAGCTTAGAGGCCAAGCCCTACAATGAGCAGTTCTTC

J gene: TRBJ2-2
clone size: -
D gene: -
V gene: TRBV6-1
CDR3 protein: CASSAGWDTGELFF
CDR3 DNA: TGTGCCAGCAGTGCGGGGTGGGACACCGGGGAGCTGTTTTTT

J gene: TRBJ2-7
clone size: -
D gene: -
V gene: TRBV7-2
CDR3 protein: CASSPVFRGTYEQYF
CDR3 DNA: TGTGCCAGCAGTCCCGTGTTCCGGGGGACCTACGAGCAGTACTTC

J gene: TRBJ2-2
clone size: -
D gene: -
V gene: TRBV7-7
CDR3 protein: CASSRDSVAELFF
CDR3 DNA: TGTGCCAGCAGCCGAGACAGCGTGGCCGAGCTGTTTTTT

J gene: TRBJ2-5
clone size: -
D gene: -
V gene: TRBV19
CDR3 protein: CASSIVREETQYF
CDR3 DNA: TGTGCCAGTAGTATAGTGCGGGAAGAGACCCAGTACTTC

J gene: TRBJ2-7
clone size: -
D gene: -
V gene: TRBV2
CDR3 protein: CASSEWGPWREQYF
CDR3 DNA: TGTGCCAGCAGTGAATGGGGCCCCTGGCGCGAGCAGTACTTC

J gene: TRBJ2-7
clone size: once
D gene: -
V gene: TRBV23-1
CDR3 protein: CASSQFRGCYEQYF
CDR3 DNA: TGCGCCAGCAGTCAATTTAGGGGCTGCTACGAGCAGTACTTC

J gene: TRBJ1-6
clone size: -
D gene: TRBD1
V gene: TRBV7-9
CDR3 protein: CASSGQGNSPLHF
CDR3 DNA: TGTGCCAGCAGCGGACAGGGTAATTCACCCCTCCACTTT

J gene: TRBJ1-2
clone size: -
D gene: TRBD1
V gene: TRBV14
CDR3 protein: CASSPRQGGGYTF
CDR3 DNA: TGTGCCAGCAGTCCTCGACAGGGGGGTGGCTACACCTTC

J gene: TRBJ2-3
clone size: once
D gene: -
V gene: TRBV10-3
CDR3 protein: CAISHERTSTDTQYF
CDR3 DNA: TGTGCCATCAGCCACGAACGAACTAGCACAGATACGCAGTATTTT

J gene: TRBJ2-1
clone size: -
D gene: -
V gene: TRBV7-8
CDR3 protein: CASSRDSYPTEQFF
CDR3 DNA: TGTGCCAGCAGCCGGGACTCGTACCCCACTGAGCAGTTCTTC

J gene: TRBJ2-1
clone size: -
D gene: TRBD2
V gene: TRBV5-1
CDR3 protein: CASSRRAGVGYNEQFF
CDR3 DNA: TGCGCCAGCAGTAGGAGGGCGGGAGTCGGGTACAATGAGCAGTTCTTC

J gene: TRBJ1-4
clone size: -
D gene: -
V gene: TRBV5-1
CDR3 protein: CASSFGEAEKLFF
CDR3 DNA: TGCGCCAGCAGCTTCGGGGAGGCGGAAAAACTGTTTTTT

J gene: TRBJ2-2
clone size: few
D gene: TRBD2
V gene: TRBV30
CDR3 protein: CASAGLAGIGELFF
CDR3 DNA: TGTGCCTCCGCCGGGTTAGCGGGAATCGGGGAGCTGTTTTTT

J gene: TRBJ1-4
clone size: -
D gene: TRBD1
V gene: TRBV25-1
CDR3 protein: CASSDRGRSEKLFF
CDR3 DNA: TGTGCCAGCAGTGACAGGGGGCGCAGCGAAAAACTGTTTTTT

J gene: TRBJ2-1
clone size: few
D gene: -
V gene: TRBV19
CDR3 protein: CASSPLIGGGGEQFF
CDR3 DNA: TGTGCCAGTAGCCCGTTGATTGGGGGAGGGGGTGAGCAGTTCTTC

J gene: TRBJ1-3
clone size: few
D gene: -
V gene: TRBV6-5
CDR3 protein: CASSYSSRGSRNTIYF
CDR3 DNA: TGTGCCAGCAGTTACTCCTCTCGGGGGTCTCGAAACACCATATATTTT

J gene: TRBJ2-5
clone size: few
D gene: -
V gene: TRBV7-8
CDR3 protein: CASSEITGGPGETQYF
CDR3 DNA: TGTGCCAGCAGCGAGATCACCGGGGGGCCGGGAGAGACCCAGTACTTC

J gene: TRBJ2-7
clone size: -
D gene: -
V gene: TRBV7-9
CDR3 protein: CASSFLHGGQYF
CDR3 DNA: TGTGCCAGCAGCTTTCTCCATGGCGGGCAGTACTTC

J gene: TRBJ2-5
clone size: -
D gene: -
V gene: TRBV19
CDR3 protein: CASSIAGPETQYF
CDR3 DNA: TGTGCCAGTAGTATTGCGGGCCCGGAGACCCAGTACTTC

J gene: TRBJ1-5
clone size: -
D gene: -
V gene: TRBV28
CDR3 protein: CASSLVADNQPQHF
CDR3 DNA: TGTGCCAGCAGTTTAGTGGCAGACAATCAGCCCCAGCATTTT

J gene: TRBJ2-5
clone size: -
D gene: TRBD1
V gene: TRBV19
CDR3 protein: CASSPGQQETQYF
CDR3 DNA: TGTGCCAGTAGTCCGGGACAGCAAGAGACCCAGTACTTC

J gene: TRBJ1-1
clone size: once
D gene: -
V gene: TRBV11-2
CDR3 protein: CASSLYQNTEAFF
CDR3 DNA: TGTGCCAGCAGCCTATATCAGAACACTGAAGCTTTCTTT

J gene: TRBJ2-7
clone size: -
D gene: -
V gene: TRBV28
CDR3 protein: CASSFSPYEQYF
CDR3 DNA: TGTGCCAGCAGTTTCTCCCCTTACGAGCAGTACTTC

J gene: TRBJ2-1
clone size: -
D gene: -
V gene: TRBV7-8
CDR3 protein: CASSLARLRNEQFF
CDR3 DNA: TGTGCCAGCAGCTTAGCGCGACTTCGTAATGAGCAGTTCTTC

J gene: TRBJ2-3
clone size: -
D gene: -
V gene: TRBV7-3
CDR3 protein: CASGRGGTDTQYF
CDR3 DNA: TGTGCCAGCGGTCGCGGGGGCACAGATACGCAGTATTTT

J gene: TRBJ1-1
clone size: -
D gene: -
V gene: TRBV18
CDR3 protein: CASSPSPQGEAFF
CDR3 DNA: TGTGCCAGCTCACCCTCCCCACAGGGTGAAGCTTTCTTT

J gene: TRBJ2-6
clone size: -
D gene: TRBD2
V gene: TRBV19
CDR3 protein: CASSSTSGRTGANVLTF
CDR3 DNA: TGTGCCAGTAGTTCGACTAGCGGGAGGACTGGGGCCAACGTCCTGACTTTC

J gene: TRBJ1-5
clone size: -
D gene: TRBD1
V gene: TRBV19
CDR3 protein: CASSIFDRAGNQPQHF
CDR3 DNA: TGTGCCAGTAGTATTTTTGACAGGGCGGGCAATCAGCCCCAGCATTTT

J gene: TRBJ2-5
clone size: -
D gene: TRBD2
V gene: TRBV9
CDR3 protein: CASSVEGSGNTKTQYF
CDR3 DNA: TGTGCCAGCAGCGTAGAAGGTAGCGGGAATACGAAGACCCAGTACTTC

J gene: TRBJ1-5
clone size: -
D gene: -
V gene: TRBV4-1
CDR3 protein: CASSQDPPGIPPIHNQPQHF
CDR3 DNA: TGCGCCAGCAGCCAAGATCCCCCAGGGATCCCGCCCATTCACAATCAGCCCCAGCATTTT

J gene: TRBJ2-5
clone size: -
D gene: TRBD1
V gene: TRBV5-1
CDR3 protein: CASSLGDRELDETQYF
CDR3 DNA: TGCGCCAGCAGCTTGGGGGACAGGGAGTTGGACGAGACCCAGTACTTC

J gene: TRBJ1-2
clone size: -
D gene: TRBD1
V gene: TRBV6-1
CDR3 protein: CASSDTRTGNYGYTF
CDR3 DNA: TGTGCCAGCAGTGACACCCGGACAGGGAACTATGGCTACACCTTC

J gene: TRBJ2-7
clone size: -
D gene: -
V gene: TRBV28
CDR3 protein: CASSPRRVAYEQYF
CDR3 DNA: TGTGCCAGCAGCCCTCGCAGGGTGGCGTACGAGCAGTACTTC

J gene: TRBJ1-2
clone size: -
D gene: -
V gene: TRBV15
CDR3 protein: CATSRDYSRNYGYTF
CDR3 DNA: TGTGCCACCAGCAGAGATTATTCCAGAAACTATGGCTACACCTTC

J gene: TRBJ2-1
clone size: -
D gene: TRBD2
V gene: TRBV10-2
CDR3 protein: CASRLAGGYNEQFF
CDR3 DNA: TGCGCCAGCAGACTAGCGGGAGGATACAATGAGCAGTTCTTC

J gene: TRBJ2-1
clone size: -
D gene: TRBD2
V gene: TRBV10-3
CDR3 protein: CAISNPGLVGYEQFF
CDR3 DNA: TGTGCCATCAGTAACCCTGGACTAGTAGGCTATGAGCAGTTCTTC

J gene: TRBJ1-5
clone size: -
D gene: -
V gene: TRBV7-9
CDR3 protein: CASSPEGVDQPQHF
CDR3 DNA: TGTGCCAGCAGCCCGGAGGGCGTAGATCAGCCCCAGCATTTT

J gene: TRBJ2-2
clone size: -
D gene: TRBD2
V gene: TRBV28
CDR3 protein: CASSSLVAGGHYTGELFF
CDR3 DNA: TGTGCCAGCAGTTCCTTGGTGGCGGGAGGGCATTACACCGGGGAGCTGTTTTTT

J gene: TRBJ2-1
clone size: -
D gene: TRBD1
V gene: TRBV5-6
CDR3 protein: CASSPGDRGRGNEQFF
CDR3 DNA: TGTGCCAGCAGCCCGGGGGACAGGGGGCGGGGAAATGAGCAGTTCTTC